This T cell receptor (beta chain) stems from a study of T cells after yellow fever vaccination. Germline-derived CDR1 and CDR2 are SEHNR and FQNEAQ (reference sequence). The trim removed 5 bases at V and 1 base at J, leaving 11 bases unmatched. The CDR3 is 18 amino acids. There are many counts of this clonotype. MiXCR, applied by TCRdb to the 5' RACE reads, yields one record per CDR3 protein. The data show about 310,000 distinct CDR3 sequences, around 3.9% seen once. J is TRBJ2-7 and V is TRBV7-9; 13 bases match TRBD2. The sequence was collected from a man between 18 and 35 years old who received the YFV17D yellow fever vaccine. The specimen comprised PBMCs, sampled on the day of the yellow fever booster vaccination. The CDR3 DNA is TGTGCCAGCAGCAATTCCGGGACTAGCGGGGCCGGGTCCTACGAGCAGTACGTC. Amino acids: CASSNSGTSGAGSYEQYV.